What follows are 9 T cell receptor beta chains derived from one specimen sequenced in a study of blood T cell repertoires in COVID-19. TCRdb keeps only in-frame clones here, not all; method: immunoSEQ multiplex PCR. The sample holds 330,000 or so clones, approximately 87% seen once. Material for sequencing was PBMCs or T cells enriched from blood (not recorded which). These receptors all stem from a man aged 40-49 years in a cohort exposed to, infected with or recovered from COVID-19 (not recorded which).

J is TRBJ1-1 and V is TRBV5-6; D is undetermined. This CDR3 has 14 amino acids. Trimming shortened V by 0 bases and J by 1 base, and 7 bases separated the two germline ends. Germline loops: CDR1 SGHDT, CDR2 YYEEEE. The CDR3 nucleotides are TGTGCCAGCAGCTTGGAAGAGGAGAACACTGAAGCTTTCTTT. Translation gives CASSLEEENTEAFF.

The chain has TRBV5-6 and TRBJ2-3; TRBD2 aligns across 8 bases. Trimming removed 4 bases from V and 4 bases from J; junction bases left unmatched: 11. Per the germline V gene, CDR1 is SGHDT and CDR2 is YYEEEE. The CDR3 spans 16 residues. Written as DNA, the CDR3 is TGTGCCAGCAGCGAAGGAGCCGGGACTAGAGCAGATACGCAGTATTTT. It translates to CASSEGAGTRADTQYF.

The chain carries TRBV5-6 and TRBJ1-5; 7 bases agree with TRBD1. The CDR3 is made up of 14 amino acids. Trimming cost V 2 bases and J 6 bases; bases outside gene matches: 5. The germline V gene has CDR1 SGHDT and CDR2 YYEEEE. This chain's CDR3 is CASSLGGAGQPQHF. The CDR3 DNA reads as TGTGCCAGCAGCTTAGGGGGCGCGGGTCAGCCCCAGCATTTT.

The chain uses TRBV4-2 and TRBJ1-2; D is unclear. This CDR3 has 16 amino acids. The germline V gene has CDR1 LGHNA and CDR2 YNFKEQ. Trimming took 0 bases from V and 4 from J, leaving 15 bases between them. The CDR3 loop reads CASSQEGLGARYGYTF. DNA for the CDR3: TGTGCCAGCAGCCAAGAAGGACTAGGTGCACGCTATGGCTACACCTTC.

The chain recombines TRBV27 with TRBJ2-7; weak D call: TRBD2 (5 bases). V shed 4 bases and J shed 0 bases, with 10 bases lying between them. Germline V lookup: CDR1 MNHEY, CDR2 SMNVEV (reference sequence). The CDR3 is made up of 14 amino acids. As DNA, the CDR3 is TGTGCCAGCAGTTCACCCGGGAACTCCTACGAGCAGTACTTC. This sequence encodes CASSSPGNSYEQYF.

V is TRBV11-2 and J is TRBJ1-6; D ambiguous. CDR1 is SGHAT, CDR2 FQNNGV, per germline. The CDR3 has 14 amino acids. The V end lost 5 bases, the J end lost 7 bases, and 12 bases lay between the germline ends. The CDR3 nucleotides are TGTGCCAGCAGCCCCGCCGCGGCAAATTCACCCCTCCACTTT. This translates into CASSPAAANSPLHF.

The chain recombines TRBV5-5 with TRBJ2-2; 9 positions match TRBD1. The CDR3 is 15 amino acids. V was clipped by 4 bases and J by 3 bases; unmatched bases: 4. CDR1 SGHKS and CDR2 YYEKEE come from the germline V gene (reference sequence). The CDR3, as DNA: TGTGCCAGCAGCAAGACAGGGGGGTACACCGGGGAGCTGTTTTTT. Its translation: CASSKTGGYTGELFF.

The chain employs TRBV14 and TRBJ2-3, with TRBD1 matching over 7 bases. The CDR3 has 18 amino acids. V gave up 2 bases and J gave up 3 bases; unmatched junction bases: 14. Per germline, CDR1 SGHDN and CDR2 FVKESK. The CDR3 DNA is TGTGCCAGCAGCCAACGGGTGGCACCGACAGGGTTGACAGATACGCAGTATTTT. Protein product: CASSQRVAPTGLTDTQYF. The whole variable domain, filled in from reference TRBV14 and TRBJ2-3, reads EAGVTQFPSHSVIEKGQTVTLRCDPISGHDNLYWYRRVMGKEIKFLLHFVKESKQDESGMPNNRFLAERTGGTYSTLKVQPAELEDSGVYFCASSQRVAPTGLTDTQYFGPGTRLTVL.

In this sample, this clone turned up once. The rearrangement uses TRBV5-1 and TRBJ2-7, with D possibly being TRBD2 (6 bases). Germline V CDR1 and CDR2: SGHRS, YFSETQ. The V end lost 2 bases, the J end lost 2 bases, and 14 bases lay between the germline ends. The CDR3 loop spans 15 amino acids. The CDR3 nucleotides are TGCGCCAGCAGCTTAATACCGGGAGAAGCCTACGAGCAGTACTTC. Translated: CASSLIPGEAYEQYF.